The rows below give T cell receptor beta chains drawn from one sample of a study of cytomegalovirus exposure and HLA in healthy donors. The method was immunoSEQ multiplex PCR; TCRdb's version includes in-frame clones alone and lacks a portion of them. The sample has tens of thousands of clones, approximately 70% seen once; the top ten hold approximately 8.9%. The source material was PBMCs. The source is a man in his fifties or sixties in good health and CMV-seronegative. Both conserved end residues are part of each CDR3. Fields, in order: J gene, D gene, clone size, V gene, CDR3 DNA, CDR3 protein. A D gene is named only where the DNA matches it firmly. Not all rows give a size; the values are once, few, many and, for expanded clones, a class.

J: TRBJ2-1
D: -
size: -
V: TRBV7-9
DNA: TGTGCCAGCACATTCAAGGGCGGGGGCCATGAGCAGTTCTTC
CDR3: CASTFKGGGHEQFF

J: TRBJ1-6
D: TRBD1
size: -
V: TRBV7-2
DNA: TGTGCCAGCAGCCACTCCCAGGGGGGAGGTTCACCCCTCCACTTT
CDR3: CASSHSQGGGSPLHF

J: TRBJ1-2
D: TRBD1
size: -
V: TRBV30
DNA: TGTGCCTGGAGTGGGGACAGGGGAATCTATGGCTACACCTTC
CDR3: CAWSGDRGIYGYTF

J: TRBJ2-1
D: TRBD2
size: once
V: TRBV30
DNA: TGTGCCTGGAAGGCTAGCGGGGGATACAATGAGCAGTTCTTC
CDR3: CAWKASGGYNEQFF

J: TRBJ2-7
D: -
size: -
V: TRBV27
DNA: TGTGCCAGCGGAGAGGGAGGGCAGTACTTC
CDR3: CASGEGGQYF

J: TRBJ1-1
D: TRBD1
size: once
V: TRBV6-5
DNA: TGTGCCAGCAGTCGTCCCGGGACAGGAAACACTGAAGCTTTCTTT
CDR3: CASSRPGTGNTEAFF

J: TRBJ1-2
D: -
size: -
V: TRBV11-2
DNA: TGTGCCAGCAGCTTAGACAGGGACTATGGCTACACCTTC
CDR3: CASSLDRDYGYTF

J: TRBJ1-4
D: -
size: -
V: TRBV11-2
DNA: TGTGCCAGCAGCCAACGACAAGGTCCTAATGAAAAACTGTTTTTT
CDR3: CASSQRQGPNEKLFF

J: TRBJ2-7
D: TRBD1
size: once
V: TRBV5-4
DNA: TGTGCCAGCAGCTCCCGGGACAGGTCCTACGAGCAGTACTTC
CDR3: CASSSRDRSYEQYF

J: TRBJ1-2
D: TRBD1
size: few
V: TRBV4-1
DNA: TGCGCCAGCAGCGTGGACAGGGGGGTCTATGGCTACACCTTC
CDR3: CASSVDRGVYGYTF

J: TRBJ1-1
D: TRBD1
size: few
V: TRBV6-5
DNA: TGTGCCAGCAGTTCCTTTGGGACAGGGGGCGGCACTGAAGCTTTCTTT
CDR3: CASSSFGTGGGTEAFF

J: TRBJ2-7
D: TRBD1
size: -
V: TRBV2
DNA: TGTGCCAGCACTCCGGACAGGGGTCACGAGCAGTACTTC
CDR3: CASTPDRGHEQYF

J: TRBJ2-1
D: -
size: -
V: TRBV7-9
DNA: TGTGCCAGCAGCTTAAAGGTGGCTCCGAGGGATGAGCAGTTCTTC
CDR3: CASSLKVAPRDEQFF

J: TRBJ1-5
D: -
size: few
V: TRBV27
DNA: TGTGCCAGCAGTTTAGGGGGCGGAAGCAATCAGCCCCAGCATTTT
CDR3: CASSLGGGSNQPQHF

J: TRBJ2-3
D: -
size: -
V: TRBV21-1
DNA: TGTGCCAGCAGCAAAGCGCTAGCGGGAGGACCCGAGGCGCAGTATTTT
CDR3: CASSKALAGGPEAQYF

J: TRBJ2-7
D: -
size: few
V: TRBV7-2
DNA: TGTGCCAGCAGCCGAAGGCGCGGCAGGGTGACCGAGCAGTACTTC
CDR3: CASSRRRGRVTEQYF

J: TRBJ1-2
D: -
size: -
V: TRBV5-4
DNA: TGTGCCAGCAGCTCCGGACAAGATCTTCCGGGCTACACCTTC
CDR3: CASSSGQDLPGYTF

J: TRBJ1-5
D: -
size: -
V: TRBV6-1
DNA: TGTGCCAGCAGTGAGACTGGGGGCAAGAGTAGCAATCAGCCCCAGCATTTT
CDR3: CASSETGGKSSNQPQHF

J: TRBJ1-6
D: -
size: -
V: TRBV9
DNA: TGTGCCAGCAGCGTAAAGGGAGAAGGTTCACCCCTCCACTTT
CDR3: CASSVKGEGSPLHF

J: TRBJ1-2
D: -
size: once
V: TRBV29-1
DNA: TGCAGCGTTGCAAGGGGCTATGGCTACACCTTC
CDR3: CSVARGYGYTF

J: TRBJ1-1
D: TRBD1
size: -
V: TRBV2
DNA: TGTGCCAGCAGTGTACAGGGGCCGAACACTGAAGCTTTCTTT
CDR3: CASSVQGPNTEAFF

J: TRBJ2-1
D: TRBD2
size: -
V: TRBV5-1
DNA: TGCGCCAGCAGCTTGGCCTCTAGCGGGTATTACAATGAGCAGTTCTTC
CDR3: CASSLASSGYYNEQFF

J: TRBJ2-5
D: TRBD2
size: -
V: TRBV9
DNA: TGTGCCAGCAGCGTAGGACTAGCCAACCAAGAGACCCAGTACTTC
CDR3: CASSVGLANQETQYF

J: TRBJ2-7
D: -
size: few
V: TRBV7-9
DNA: TGTTCCAGCAGCCCAGCAGGGGACGAGCAGTACTTC
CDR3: CSSSPAGDEQYF

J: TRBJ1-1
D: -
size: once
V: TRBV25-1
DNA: TGTGCCAGCAGTGATTATACAGCCTCTAACACTGAAGCTTTCTTT
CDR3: CASSDYTASNTEAFF

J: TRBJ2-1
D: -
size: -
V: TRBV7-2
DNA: TGTGCCAGCAGGGGGGGACAGACGTACAATGAGCAGTTCTTC
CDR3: CASRGGQTYNEQFF

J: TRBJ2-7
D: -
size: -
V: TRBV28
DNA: TGTGCCAGCAGTCCAGGGATATCCTACGAGCAGTACTTC
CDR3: CASSPGISYEQYF

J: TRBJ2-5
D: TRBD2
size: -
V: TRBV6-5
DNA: TGTGCCACCGGGGGGTTACAAGAGACCCAGTACTTC
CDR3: CATGGLQETQYF

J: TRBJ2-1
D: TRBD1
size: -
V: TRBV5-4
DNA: TGTGCCAGCAGCCCCCGGACAGGCTCCTACAATGAGCAGTTCTTC
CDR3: CASSPRTGSYNEQFF